What follows are 23 T cell receptor beta chains derived from one specimen sequenced in a study of shared clonotypes between healthy human individuals. Clones were read by immunoSEQ multiplex PCR, and TCRdb kept only the in-frame ones, dropping some. The sample consists of a few million clones, approximately 90% of them appearing once. The sequencing input was naive CD4+ T cells sorted from blood. Subset described: CD45RA+ positively selected. The receptors stem from a man younger than 35 in good health.

The J gene is TRBJ2-2, the V gene TRBV30; D call uncertain. The V end lost 3 bases, the J end lost 2 bases, and 10 bases lay between the germline ends. The germline V gene has CDR1 GTSNPN and CDR2 SVGIG (reference sequence). The CDR3 extends over 14 amino acids. The CDR3 DNA is TGTGCCTGGAGAGGAGAACCTAACACCGGGGAGCTGTTTTTT. This translates into CAWRGEPNTGELFF.

V usage is TRBV6-1 and J usage is TRBJ2-7; D possibly matches TRBD1 or TRBD2 (5 bases each). The CDR3 covers 14 residues. Trimming shortened V by 5 bases and J by 9 bases, and 20 bases separated the two germline ends. Germline V gene sequence: CDR1 MNHNS, CDR2 SASEGT. The CDR3 here is CASSTGTARVGQYF. In nucleotides, the CDR3 is TGTGCCAGCAGTACCGGGACCGCCCGCGTCGGGCAGTACTTC.

The chain carries TRBV30 and TRBJ2-5; D may be TRBD1 or TRBD2 (7 bases each). CDR1 is GTSNPN, CDR2 SVGIG, per germline (reference sequence). V was clipped by 2 bases and J by 1 base, with 14 bases between them. This CDR3 comprises 15 residues. For the CDR3, the DNA is TGTGCCTGGAGTAAAGGGGAGGGGGCCCAAGAGACCCAGTACTTC. Translation: CAWSKGEGAQETQYF.

V is TRBV11-3 and J is TRBJ2-3; 9 bases line up with TRBD1. V shed 1 base and J 1 base; nucleotides not matched to a gene: 0. The CDR3 loop spans 15 amino acids. Germline CDR1 SGHNT, CDR2 YENEEA. CDR3 sequence: CASSLGTGGTDTQYF. The CDR3 nucleotides are TGTGCCAGCAGCTTAGGGACAGGGGGCACAGATACGCAGTATTTT.

The rearrangement joins TRBV29-1 to TRBJ2-5; 10 bases line up with TRBD1. V shed 7 bases and J 2 bases; nucleotides not matched to a gene: 7. Germline loops: CDR1 SQVTM, CDR2 ANQGSEA. The length of the CDR3 is 14 residues. The CDR3 here is CSAIDRGPQETQYF. The CDR3 nucleotides read TGCAGCGCGATCGACAGGGGGCCTCAAGAGACCCAGTACTTC.

This clone has only one observation. V usage is TRBV6-4 and J usage is TRBJ2-7, with TRBD1 identical over 9 bases. This CDR3 contains 12 residues. Germline V gives CDR1 MRHNA, CDR2 SNTAGT. Germline trimming cut 3 bases from V and 6 bases from J; bases unmatched to any gene: 0. The DNA of the CDR3 is TGTGCCAGCAGTGAGGACAGGGGCGAGCAGTACTTC. Amino acids: CASSEDRGEQYF.

The chain has TRBV19 and TRBJ2-7, with 7 nucleotides matching TRBD1. The CDR3 is 13 amino acids. CDR1 LNHDA and CDR2 SQIVND come from the germline V gene (reference sequence). The J segment lost 0 bases and the V segment lost 7 bases, leaving 3 bases of the junction unmatched. This CDR3 reads CASTRDSSYEQYF. Written as DNA, the CDR3 is TGTGCCAGTACCCGGGACAGCTCCTACGAGCAGTACTTC. The variable domain in full, with the rest retrieved from reference TRBV19 and TRBJ2-7, is DGGITQSPKYLFRKEGQNVTLSCEQNLNHDAMYWYRQDPGQGLRLIYYSQIVNDFQKGDIAEGYSVSREKKESFPLTVTSAQKNPTAFYLCASTRDSSYEQYFGPGTRLTVT.

The chain joins TRBV7-9 to TRBJ2-7; 10 nucleotides line up with TRBD1. CDR1 SEHNR and CDR2 FQNEAQ come from the germline V gene (reference sequence). This CDR3 is built from 15 residues. Trimming cost V 3 bases and J 7 bases; bases outside gene matches: 9. CDR3: CASSFRDRGSGEQYF. CDR3 nucleotides: TGTGCCAGCAGCTTCCGGGACAGGGGTTCGGGGGAGCAGTACTTC.

J is TRBJ2-1 and V is TRBV5-5; TRBD1 matches at 7 bases. Germline V gene lookup returns CDR1 SGHKS and CDR2 YYEKEE (reference sequence). J gave up 6 bases and V 2 bases, and 8 bases lay outside the gene matches. CDR3 length: 15 residues. Written as DNA, the CDR3 is TGTGCCAGCAGCTTCCTCGGGACAGTCATCAATGAGCAGTTCTTC. Translating it yields CASSFLGTVINEQFF.

The chain carries TRBV5-6 and TRBJ2-5, with D possibly being TRBD2 (5 bases). V lost 0 bases to trimming and J lost 5 bases, with 14 bases between them. Germline V lookup: CDR1 SGHDT, CDR2 YYEEEE. The CDR3 has 15 residues. CDR3 DNA sequence: TGTGCCAGCAGCTTGGAGCGCGCCCCGGGGGAGACCCAGTACTTC. This sequence encodes CASSLERAPGETQYF. Combining the CDR3 with reference TRBV5-6 and TRBJ2-5 gives the whole variable domain DAGVTQSPTHLIKTRGQQVTLRCSPKSGHDTVSWYQQALGQGPQFIFQYYEEEERQRGNFPDRFSGHQFPNYSSELNVNALLLGDSALYLCASSLERAPGETQYFGPGTRLLVL.

The chain employs TRBV5-1 and TRBJ2-1; D may be TRBD2 (6 bases). Germline CDR1 is SGHRS and CDR2 is YFSETQ. CDR3 length: 14 amino acids. V lost 7 bases, J lost 5 bases, and 16 bases lay in between. The CDR3 region is CASGTGVGNNEQFF. The CDR3 nucleotides are TGCGCCAGCGGTACGGGAGTAGGTAACAATGAGCAGTTCTTC.

This clone was found once. V usage is TRBV19 and J usage is TRBJ2-5, with D possibly being TRBD1 or TRBD2 (6 bases each). V was trimmed by 10 bases and J by 5 bases, leaving 23 bases between them. This CDR3 has 15 amino acids. Looked up from germline, CDR1 is LNHDA and CDR2 is SQIVND (reference sequence). DNA for the CDR3: TGTGCCACCTCCTCTTGGGGGGCCTTTGGGGAGACCCAGTACTTC. It specifies CATSSWGAFGETQYF.

The V call is TRBV27, the J call TRBJ2-2, with D possibly TRBD1 on 5 matching bases. This CDR3 has 14 amino acids. With 3 bases removed from V and 8 bases from J, the gap between germline ends came to 13 bases. Germline-derived CDR1 and CDR2 are MNHEY and SMNVEV (reference sequence). This CDR3 is CASSFQGAAGELFF. CDR3 coding DNA: TGTGCCAGCAGTTTTCAAGGGGCCGCGGGGGAGCTGTTTTTT.

The chain couples TRBV14 to TRBJ2-2, with D perhaps TRBD1 or TRBD2 (5 bases each). Germline CDR1 SGHDN, CDR2 FVKESK. CDR3 length equals 20 residues. The V and J ends lost 3 bases and 1 base respectively, with 24 bases between them. The CDR3 nucleotides read TGTGCCAGCAGCCAGAACCCTCGGGCAGGGAGCGACTTGAACACCGGGGAGCTGTTTTTT. As protein: CASSQNPRAGSDLNTGELFF.

This chain uses TRBV10-3 with TRBJ1-2, with D unresolved. V lost 4 bases and J lost 2, with 5 bases in between. Per germline, CDR1 ENHRY and CDR2 SYGVKD. The CDR3 totals 12 residues. The CDR3 DNA reads as TGTGCCATCAGTGCGGACAACTATGGCTACACCTTC. This translates into CAISADNYGYTF.

V gene TRBV4-1 combines with J gene TRBJ1-4; perhaps TRBD1 as D (6 bases). CDR1 is MGHRA and CDR2 is YSYEKL in the germline V gene. Deletions cut 1 base from V and 8 bases from J, with 14 bases between. The CDR3 runs 15 residues. CDR3 coding DNA: TGCGCCAGCAGCCAAGGATCACAGGGAGACGAAAAACTGTTTTTT. It yields the protein CASSQGSQGDEKLFF.

This sequence joins TRBV7-2 and TRBJ1-2, with TRBD1 matching over 7 bases. Germline V lookup: CDR1 SGHTA, CDR2 FQGNSA. V was pared by 0 bases and J by 7 bases, with 8 bases of the junction left unmatched. The CDR3 extends over 15 amino acids. CDR3: CASSLADRMAIGYTF. CDR3 nucleotides: TGTGCCAGCAGCTTAGCGGACAGGATGGCTATTGGCTACACCTTC. Full variable domain (rest looked up from reference TRBV7-2 and TRBJ1-2): GAGVSQSPSNKVTEKGKDVELRCDPISGHTALYWYRQSLGQGLEFLIYFQGNSAPDKSGLPSDRFSAERTGGSVSTLTIQRTQQEDSAVYLCASSLADRMAIGYTFGSGTRLTVV.

This sequence joins TRBV19 and TRBJ1-5, with D maybe TRBD1 (5 bases). The germline V gene has CDR1 LNHDA and CDR2 SQIVND (reference sequence). CDR3 length: 15 residues. V dropped 2 bases and J dropped 7 bases, with 15 bases sitting between them. CDR3 in DNA: TGTGCCAGTAGTATATCTGGCCAGGGCCCCCAGCCCCAGCATTTT. It specifies CASSISGQGPQPQHF.

V is TRBV15 and J is TRBJ2-2; no definite D call. The CDR3 extends over 14 amino acids. Germline-derived CDR1 and CDR2 are LNHNV and YYDKDF (reference sequence). Trimming cost V 2 bases and J 7 bases, with 11 bases left between them. The CDR3: CATSRTPSDGELFF. The DNA for the CDR3 is TGTGCCACCAGCAGAACCCCCAGTGACGGGGAGCTGTTTTTT.

The CDR3 sequence: CASSVAQGGNEKLFF. CDR3 nucleotide sequence: TGTGCCAGCAGCGTAGCACAGGGCGGTAATGAAAAACTGTTTTTT. The rearrangement links TRBV9 to TRBJ1-4; a possible D gene is TRBD1 (6 bases). CDR1 and CDR2 (germline): SGDLS, YYNGEE. The CDR3 sequence is 15 residues long. V was shortened by 0 bases and J by 4 bases, with 10 bases between the two germline ends.

In its sample, this clone was seen once. This chain connects TRBV14 to TRBJ2-5; D may be TRBD2 (6 bases). CDR1 and CDR2 (germline): SGHDN, FVKESK. The CDR3 totals 15 residues. V lost 2 bases to trimming and J lost 2 bases, with 12 bases between them. CDR3 sequence: CASSQRRGPQETQYF. Here the CDR3 DNA reads TGTGCCAGCAGCCAACGGCGGGGTCCACAAGAGACCCAGTACTTC.

The genes are TRBV5-4 and TRBJ1-6, with TRBD1 matching 8 bases. Germline V gene lookup returns CDR1 SGHNT and CDR2 YYREEE (reference sequence). The junction had 6 bases not matched to a gene; V was cut back by 4 bases and J by 9 bases. The length of the CDR3 is 14 residues. This chain's CDR3 is CASSRTGIGSPLHF. CDR3 DNA: TGTGCCAGCAGCCGGACAGGGATTGGTTCACCCCTCCACTTT.

The V and J genes are TRBV28 and TRBJ2-7; D call uncertain. The V and J ends lost 4 bases and 2 bases respectively, with 12 bases between them. In germline, CDR1 is MDHEN, CDR2 SYDVKM. This CDR3 has 14 amino acids. In DNA form, the CDR3 reads TGTGCCAGCAGTTCGACCGGGTCAACCTACGAGCAGTACTTC. Translated, it gives CASSSTGSTYEQYF.